This T cell receptor beta chain was sequenced for a study of beta chain features in type 1 diabetes. Study at large: There were some 98 million sorted cells examined across all samples.

The germline CDR1 and CDR2 sequences are SEHNR and FQNEAQ (reference sequence). The CDR3 has 12 amino acids. Trimming stripped 4 bases from V and 10 bases from J, with 11 bases between. Notes on the study in general: Shorter TCRB CDR3s, moderately but significantly so, were found in Type 1 diabetes patients in all four CD4+ subsets.

The authors reverse transcribed all of the isolated RNA, so sequencing captured expressed TCRB transcripts. The method was immunoSEQ multiplex PCR; TCRdb's version includes in-frame clones alone and lacks a portion of them. Here the sample spans 150,000 to 200,000 clones, roughly 9% being singletons. This clone showed up just a few times. The antigen remains undetermined. The V and J genes are TRBV7-9 and TRBJ2-1, with D possibly matching TRBD1 (5 bases). The sequencing input was central memory CD4+ T cells from blood. This TCR came from a young woman with type 1 diabetes. The CDR3 loop is CASSSQGLEQFF. DNA of the CDR3: TGTGCCAGCAGCTCGCAGGGTCTCGAGCAGTTCTTC.